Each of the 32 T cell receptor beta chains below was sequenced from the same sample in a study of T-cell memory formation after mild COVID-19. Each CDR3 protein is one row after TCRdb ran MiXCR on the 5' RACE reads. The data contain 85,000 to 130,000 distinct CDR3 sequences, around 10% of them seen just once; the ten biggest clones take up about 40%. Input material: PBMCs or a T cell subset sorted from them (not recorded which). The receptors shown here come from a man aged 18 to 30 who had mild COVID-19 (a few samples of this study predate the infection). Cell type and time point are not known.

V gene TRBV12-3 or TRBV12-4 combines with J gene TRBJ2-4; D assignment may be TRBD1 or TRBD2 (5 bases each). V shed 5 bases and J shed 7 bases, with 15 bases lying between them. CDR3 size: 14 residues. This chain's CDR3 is CASSSRDPPNIQYF. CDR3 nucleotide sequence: TGTGCCAGCAGTAGTCGGGACCCACCGAACATTCAGTACTTC.

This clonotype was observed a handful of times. CDR3 amino acids: CASSQTGGAGETQYF. In DNA form, the CDR3 reads TGTGCCAGCAGCCAGACGGGGGGGGCGGGAGAGACCCAGTACTTC. The chain couples TRBV4-2 to TRBJ2-5; 8 bases map to TRBD2. Trimming at V came to 3 bases and at J to 4 bases, leaving 7 bases not matched to a gene. The CDR3 totals 15 residues. Per the germline V gene, CDR1 is LGHNA and CDR2 is YNFKEQ.

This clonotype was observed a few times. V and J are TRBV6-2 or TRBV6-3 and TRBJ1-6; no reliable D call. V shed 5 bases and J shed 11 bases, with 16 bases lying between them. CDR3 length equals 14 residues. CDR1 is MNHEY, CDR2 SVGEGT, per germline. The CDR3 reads CASSHDWAQAPLHF. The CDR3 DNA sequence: TGTGCCAGCAGTCACGACTGGGCCCAGGCACCCCTCCACTTT.

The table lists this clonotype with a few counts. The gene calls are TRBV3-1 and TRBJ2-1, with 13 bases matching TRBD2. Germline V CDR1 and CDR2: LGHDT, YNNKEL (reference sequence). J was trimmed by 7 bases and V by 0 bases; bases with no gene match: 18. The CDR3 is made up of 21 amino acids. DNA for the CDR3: TGTGCCAGCAGCCAAGATAAACTAGCGGGGGGGCTATGGATCTCGGTTAATGAGCAGTTCTTC. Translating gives CASSQDKLAGGLWISVNEQFF.

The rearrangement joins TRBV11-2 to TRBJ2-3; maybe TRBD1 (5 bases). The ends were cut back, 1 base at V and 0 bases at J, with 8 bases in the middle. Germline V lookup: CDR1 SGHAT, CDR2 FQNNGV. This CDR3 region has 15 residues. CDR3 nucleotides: TGTGCCAGCAGCTTAGGAGCAGGGAGCACAGATACGCAGTATTTT. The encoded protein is CASSLGAGSTDTQYF.

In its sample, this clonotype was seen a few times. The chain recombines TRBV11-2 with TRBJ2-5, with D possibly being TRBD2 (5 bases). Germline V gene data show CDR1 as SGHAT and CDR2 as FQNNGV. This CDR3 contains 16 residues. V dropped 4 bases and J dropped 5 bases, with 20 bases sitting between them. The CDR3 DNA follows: TGTGCCAGCAGCTCCCAACTAGGGCAGGCAAGGGAGACCCAGTACTTC. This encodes CASSSQLGQARETQYF.

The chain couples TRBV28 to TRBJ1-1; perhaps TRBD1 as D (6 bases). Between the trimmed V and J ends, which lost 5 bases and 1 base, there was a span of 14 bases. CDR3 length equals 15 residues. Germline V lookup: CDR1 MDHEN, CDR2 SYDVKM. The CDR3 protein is CASSGLGARNTEAFF. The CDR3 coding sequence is TGTGCCAGCAGTGGACTGGGGGCGCGGAACACTGAAGCTTTCTTT. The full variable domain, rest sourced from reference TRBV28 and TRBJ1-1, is DVKVTQSSRYLVKRTGEKVFLECVQDMDHENMFWYRQDPGLGLRLIYFSYDVKMKEKGDIPEGYSVSREKKERFSLILESASTNQTSMYLCASSGLGARNTEAFFGQGTRLTVV.

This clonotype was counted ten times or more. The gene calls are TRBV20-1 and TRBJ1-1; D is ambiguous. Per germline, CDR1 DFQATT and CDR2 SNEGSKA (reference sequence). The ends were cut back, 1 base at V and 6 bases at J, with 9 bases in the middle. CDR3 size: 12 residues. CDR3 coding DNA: TGCAGTGCTAGAGCCGAAAGGGCTGAAGCTTTCTTT. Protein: CSARAERAEAFF.

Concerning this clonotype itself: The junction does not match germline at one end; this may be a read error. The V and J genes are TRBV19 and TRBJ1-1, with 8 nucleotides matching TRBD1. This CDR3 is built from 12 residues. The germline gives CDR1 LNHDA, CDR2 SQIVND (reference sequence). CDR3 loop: CASSRHRDRIIF. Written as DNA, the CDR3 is TGTGCCAGTAGCCGACACCGGGACAGGATCATCTTT.

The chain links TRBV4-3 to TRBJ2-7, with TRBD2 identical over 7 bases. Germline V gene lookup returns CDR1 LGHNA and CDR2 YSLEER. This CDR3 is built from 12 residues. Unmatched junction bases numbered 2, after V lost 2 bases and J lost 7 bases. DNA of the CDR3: TGCGCCAGCAGCCAAAACGGGAGGGAGCAGTACTTC. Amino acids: CASSQNGREQYF.

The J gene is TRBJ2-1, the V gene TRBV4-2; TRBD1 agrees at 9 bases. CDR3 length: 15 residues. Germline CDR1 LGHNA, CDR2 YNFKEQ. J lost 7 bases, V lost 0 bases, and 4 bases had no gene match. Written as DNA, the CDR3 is TGTGCCAGCAGCCAAGAACAGGGGGCGGCGAATGAGCAGTTCTTC. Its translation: CASSQEQGAANEQFF.

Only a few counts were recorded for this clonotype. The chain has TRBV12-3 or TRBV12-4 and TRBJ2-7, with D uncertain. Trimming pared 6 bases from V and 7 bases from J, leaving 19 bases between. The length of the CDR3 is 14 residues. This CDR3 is CASSPLRSLIEQYF. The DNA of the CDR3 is TGTGCCAGCAGCCCACTCAGAAGTTTGATTGAGCAGTACTTC.

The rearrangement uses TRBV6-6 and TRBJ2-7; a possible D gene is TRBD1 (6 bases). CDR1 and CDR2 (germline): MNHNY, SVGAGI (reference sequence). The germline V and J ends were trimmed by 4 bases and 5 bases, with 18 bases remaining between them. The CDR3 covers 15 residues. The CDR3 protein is CASSFPGDERDEQYV. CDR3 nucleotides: TGTGCCAGCAGTTTTCCAGGGGATGAACGGGACGAGCAGTACGTC.

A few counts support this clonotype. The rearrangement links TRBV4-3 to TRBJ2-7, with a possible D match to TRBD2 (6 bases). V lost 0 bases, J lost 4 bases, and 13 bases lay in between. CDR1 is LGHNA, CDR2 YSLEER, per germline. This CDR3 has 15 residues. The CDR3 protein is CASSQDAGPRYEQYF. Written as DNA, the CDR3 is TGCGCCAGCAGCCAAGATGCGGGACCCCGTTACGAGCAGTACTTC.

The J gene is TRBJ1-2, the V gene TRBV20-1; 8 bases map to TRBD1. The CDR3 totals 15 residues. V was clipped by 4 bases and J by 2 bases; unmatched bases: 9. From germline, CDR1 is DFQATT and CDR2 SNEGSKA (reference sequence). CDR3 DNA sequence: TGCAGTGCTACGCTCGGACAGGGCAAGAACTATGGCTACACCTTC. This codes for CSATLGQGKNYGYTF.

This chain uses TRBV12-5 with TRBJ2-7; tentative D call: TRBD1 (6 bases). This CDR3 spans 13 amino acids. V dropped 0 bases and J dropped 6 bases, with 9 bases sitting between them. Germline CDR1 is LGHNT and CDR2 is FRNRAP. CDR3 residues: CASGLVTGSEQYF. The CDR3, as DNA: TGTGCTAGTGGTTTGGTCACAGGGTCCGAGCAGTACTTC.

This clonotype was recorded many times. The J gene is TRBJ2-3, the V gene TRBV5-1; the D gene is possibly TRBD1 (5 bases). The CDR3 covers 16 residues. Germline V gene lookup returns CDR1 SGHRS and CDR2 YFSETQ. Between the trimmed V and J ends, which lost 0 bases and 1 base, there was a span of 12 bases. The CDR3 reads CASSLAQVTGTDTQYF. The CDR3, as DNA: TGCGCCAGCAGCTTGGCCCAGGTGACAGGCACAGATACGCAGTATTTT. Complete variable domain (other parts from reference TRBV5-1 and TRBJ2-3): KAGVTQTPRYLIKTRGQQVTLSCSPISGHRSVSWYQQTPGQGLQFLFEYFSETQRNKGNFPGRFSGRQFSNSRSEMNVSTLELGDSALYLCASSLAQVTGTDTQYFGPGTRLTVL.

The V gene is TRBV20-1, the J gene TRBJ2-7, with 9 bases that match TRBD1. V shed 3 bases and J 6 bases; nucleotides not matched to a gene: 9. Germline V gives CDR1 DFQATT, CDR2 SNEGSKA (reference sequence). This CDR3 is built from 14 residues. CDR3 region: CSARGTGTGSEQYV. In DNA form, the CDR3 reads TGCAGTGCTAGGGGGACCGGGACAGGGAGCGAGCAGTACGTC.

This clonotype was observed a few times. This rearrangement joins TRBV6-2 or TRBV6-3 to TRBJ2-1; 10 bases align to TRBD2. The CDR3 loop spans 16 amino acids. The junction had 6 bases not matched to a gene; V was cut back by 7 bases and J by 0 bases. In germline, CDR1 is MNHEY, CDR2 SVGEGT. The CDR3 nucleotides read TGTGCCAGCATTATAGCGGGGGGTGGCTCCTACAATGAGCAGTTCTTC. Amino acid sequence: CASIIAGGGSYNEQFF.

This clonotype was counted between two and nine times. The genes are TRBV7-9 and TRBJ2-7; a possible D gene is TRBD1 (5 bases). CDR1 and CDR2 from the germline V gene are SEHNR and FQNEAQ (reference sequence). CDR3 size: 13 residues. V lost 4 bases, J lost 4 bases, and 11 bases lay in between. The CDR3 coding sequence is TGTGCCAGCAGCTCCTGGGGCGGATACGAGCAGTACTTC. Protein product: CASSSWGGYEQYF.

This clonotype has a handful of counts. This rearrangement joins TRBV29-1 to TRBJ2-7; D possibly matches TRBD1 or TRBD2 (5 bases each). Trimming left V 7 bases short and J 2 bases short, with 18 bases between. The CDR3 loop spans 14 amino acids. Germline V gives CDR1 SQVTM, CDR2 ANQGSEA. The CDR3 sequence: CSAESGRETYEQYF. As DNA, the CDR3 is TGCAGCGCCGAGTCCGGCAGGGAGACCTACGAGCAGTACTTC.

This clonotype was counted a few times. The CDR3 sequence is CASSKGQMTDTQYF. In DNA, the CDR3 is TGTGCCAGCAGCAAAGGACAGATGACAGATACGCAGTATTTT. The chain recombines TRBV5-6 with TRBJ2-3; maybe TRBD1 (6 bases). The CDR3 consists of 14 residues. Germline V gene sequence: CDR1 SGHDT, CDR2 YYEEEE. With 4 bases removed from V and 3 bases from J, the gap between germline ends came to 12 bases. Drawing the rest from reference TRBV5-6 and TRBJ2-3, the complete variable domain is DAGVTQSPTHLIKTRGQQVTLRCSPKSGHDTVSWYQQALGQGPQFIFQYYEEEERQRGNFPDRFSGHQFPNYSSELNVNALLLGDSALYLCASSKGQMTDTQYFGPGTRLTVL.

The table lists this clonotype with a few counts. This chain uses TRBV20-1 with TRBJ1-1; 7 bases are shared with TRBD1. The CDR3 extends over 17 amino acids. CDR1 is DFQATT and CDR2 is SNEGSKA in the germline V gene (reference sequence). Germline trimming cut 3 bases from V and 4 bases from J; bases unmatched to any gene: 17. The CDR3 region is CSARPGQKVWGGTEAFF. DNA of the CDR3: TGCAGTGCTAGGCCGGGACAGAAGGTTTGGGGGGGCACTGAAGCTTTCTTT.

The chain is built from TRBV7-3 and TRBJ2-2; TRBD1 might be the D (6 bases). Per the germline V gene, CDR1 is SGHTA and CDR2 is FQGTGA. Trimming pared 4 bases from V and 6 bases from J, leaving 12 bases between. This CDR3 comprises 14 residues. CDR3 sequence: CASSSRDIPGELFF. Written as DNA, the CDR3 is TGTGCCAGCAGCTCCCGGGACATTCCCGGGGAGCTGTTTTTT.

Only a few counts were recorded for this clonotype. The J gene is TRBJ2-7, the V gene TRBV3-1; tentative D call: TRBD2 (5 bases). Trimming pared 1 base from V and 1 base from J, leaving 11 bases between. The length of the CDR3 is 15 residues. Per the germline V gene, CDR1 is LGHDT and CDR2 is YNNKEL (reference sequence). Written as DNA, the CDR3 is TGTGCCAGCAGCCAAGGCTCTAGCTTTTCCTACGAGCAGTACTTC. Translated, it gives CASSQGSSFSYEQYF.

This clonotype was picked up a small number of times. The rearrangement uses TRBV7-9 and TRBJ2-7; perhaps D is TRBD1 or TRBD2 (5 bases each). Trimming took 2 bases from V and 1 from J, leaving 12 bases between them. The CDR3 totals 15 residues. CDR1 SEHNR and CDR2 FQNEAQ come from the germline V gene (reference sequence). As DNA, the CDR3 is TGTGCCAGCAGCTTAAGTGGCAGGGAGTCCTACGAGCAGTACTTC. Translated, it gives CASSLSGRESYEQYF.

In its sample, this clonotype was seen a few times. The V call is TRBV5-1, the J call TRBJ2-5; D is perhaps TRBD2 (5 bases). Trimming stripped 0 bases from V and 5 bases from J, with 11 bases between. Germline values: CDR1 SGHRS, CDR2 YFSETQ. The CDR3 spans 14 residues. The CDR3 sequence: CASSLGWERETQYF. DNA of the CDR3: TGCGCCAGCAGCTTGGGCTGGGAGAGGGAGACCCAGTACTTC.

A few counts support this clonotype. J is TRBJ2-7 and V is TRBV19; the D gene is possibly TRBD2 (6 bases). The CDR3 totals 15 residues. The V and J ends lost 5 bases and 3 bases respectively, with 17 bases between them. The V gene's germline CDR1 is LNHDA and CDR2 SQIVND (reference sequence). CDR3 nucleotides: TGTGCCAGTAGTGCGACCCTAGCGCCCCTCTACGAGCAGTACTTC. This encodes CASSATLAPLYEQYF.

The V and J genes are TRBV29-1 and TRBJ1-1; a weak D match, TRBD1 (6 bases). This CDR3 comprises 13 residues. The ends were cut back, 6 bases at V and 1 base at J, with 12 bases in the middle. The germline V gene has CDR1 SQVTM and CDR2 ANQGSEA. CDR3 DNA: TGCAGCGTAGACACGGGACAGAACACTGAAGCTTTCTTT. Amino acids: CSVDTGQNTEAFF.

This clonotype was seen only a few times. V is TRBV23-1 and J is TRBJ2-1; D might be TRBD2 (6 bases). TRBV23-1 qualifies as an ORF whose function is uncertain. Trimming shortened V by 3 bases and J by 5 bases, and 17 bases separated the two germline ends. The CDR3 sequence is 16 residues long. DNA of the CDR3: TGCGCCAGCAGTCACGGGCCTGGCGGGGTAAACAATGAGCAGTTCTTC. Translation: CASSHGPGGVNNEQFF.

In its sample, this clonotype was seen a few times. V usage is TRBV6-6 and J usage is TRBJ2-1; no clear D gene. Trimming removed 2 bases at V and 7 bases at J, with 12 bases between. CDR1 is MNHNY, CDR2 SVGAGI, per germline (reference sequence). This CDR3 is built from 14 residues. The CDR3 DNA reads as TGTGCCAGCAGTTACCCGAACCAGGCAAATGAGCAGTTCTTC. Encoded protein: CASSYPNQANEQFF.

This CDR3 is CASSPNSQGYYGYTF. As DNA, the CDR3 is TGCGCCAGCAGCCCAAATTCACAGGGATACTATGGCTACACCTTC. The V call is TRBV4-3, the J call TRBJ1-2; possible D gene TRBD1, 6 bases. This CDR3 is 15 amino acids long. V lost 4 bases, J lost 3 bases, and 15 bases lay in between. Germline CDR1 reads LGHNA; CDR2 reads YSLEER.